The 29 T cell receptor beta chains listed next were all sequenced from one sample in a study of T-cell reconstitution after alpha-beta-depleted transplantation in children. Unique molecular identifiers were used in preparing the TCRbeta library. TCRdb passed the PCR reads through MiXCR, listing each CDR3 protein once. The sample includes roughly 180,000 distinct CDR3 sequences, around 10% of them seen just once. Sequenced here: PBMCs, sampled before TCRalphabeta/CD19-depleted stem cell transplant. These receptors originate from a boy aged 2 to 9 with acute myeloid leukemia, due to receive a stem cell transplant.

This clonotype has at least ten counts. V usage is TRBV20-1 and J usage is TRBJ2-7, with TRBD2 identical over 10 bases. V lost 7 bases, J lost 7 bases, and 7 bases stayed unmatched. Germline V gene lookup returns CDR1 DFQATT and CDR2 SNEGSKA (reference sequence). This CDR3 is built from 12 residues. CDR3: CSVQREGGEQYF. CDR3 coding DNA: TGCAGTGTACAGCGGGAGGGGGGAGAGCAGTACTTC.

This clonotype was observed many times. The chain employs TRBV5-5 and TRBJ2-3; TRBD2 matches 7 bases. The J segment lost 6 bases and the V segment lost 4 bases, leaving 8 bases of the junction unmatched. The CDR3 totals 14 residues. Germline CDR1 SGHKS, CDR2 YYEKEE (reference sequence). The DNA of the CDR3 is TGTGCCAGCAGCCGGGGAGGGTTGGCCGATACGCAGTATTTT. As protein: CASSRGGLADTQYF.

This clonotype was seen ten or more times. This chain connects TRBV5-1 to TRBJ1-6, with 8 bases fitting TRBD1. There are 15 residues in the CDR3. In germline, CDR1 is SGHRS, CDR2 YFSETQ. With 3 bases clipped from V and 5 bases from J, the junction kept 4 bases outside the gene matches. The CDR3 is CASSSSGQDNSPLHF. Written as DNA, the CDR3 is TGCGCCAGCAGCTCCTCGGGACAGGATAATTCACCCCTCCACTTT.

This clonotype was observed many times. The V and J genes are TRBV10-3 and TRBJ2-3; tentatively, D is TRBD1 or TRBD2 (5 bases each). Germline V gene data show CDR1 as ENHRY and CDR2 as SYGVKD. V lost 8 bases and J 0 bases, leaving 18 bases between the germline ends. This CDR3 spans 16 amino acids. The CDR3 DNA sequence: TGTGCCATCCAGGGTCTAAGCGGAACTAGCACAGATACGCAGTATTTT. Translation: CAIQGLSGTSTDTQYF.

This clonotype was counted ten times or more. The genes are TRBV6-2 or TRBV6-3 and TRBJ1-1; 9 nucleotides line up with TRBD1. J gave up 1 base and V 0 bases, and 12 bases lay outside the gene matches. Germline-derived CDR1 and CDR2 are MNHEY and SVGEGT. CDR3 length: 19 residues. The CDR3, as DNA: TGTGCCAGCAGTTACTCTTTTTTAAGCTCGGGACAGGGGAACACTGAAGCTTTCTTT. This translates into CASSYSFLSSGQGNTEAFF.

Worth noting for this clonotype: This could be a read error, since a much larger clone is one nucleotide away. The rearrangement uses TRBV7-2 and TRBJ2-7, with D perhaps assigned TRBD1 or TRBD2 (6 bases each). Germline V gene lookup returns CDR1 SGHTA and CDR2 FQGNSA. V lost 3 bases and J lost 5, with 14 bases in between. The CDR3 spans 14 residues. This CDR3 reads CASSLRDWGHEQYF. In DNA form, the CDR3 reads TGTGCCAGCAGCTTGCGGGACTGGGGGCACGAGCAGTACTTC.

This chain joins TRBV6-5 and TRBJ2-3, with TRBD2 matching over 7 bases. The CDR3 has 15 residues. V trimming: 4 bases; J trimming: 6 bases; junction bases outside the gene matches: 10. Germline CDR1 is MNHEY and CDR2 is SVGAGI. The CDR3 here is CASSSALAVLDTQYF. The CDR3 DNA reads as TGTGCCAGCAGTTCTGCGCTAGCGGTCCTGGATACGCAGTATTTT.

This clonotype was counted at least ten times. V is TRBV6-1 and J is TRBJ1-5; perhaps TRBD1 as D (6 bases). V was pared by 4 bases and J by 6 bases, with 16 bases between. The CDR3 runs 15 residues. Germline V CDR1 and CDR2: MNHNS, SASEGT. The CDR3 is CASSGRPGVTQPQHF. The DNA for the CDR3 is TGTGCCAGCAGTGGCAGGCCAGGGGTTACTCAGCCCCAGCATTTT.

This clonotype was found many times. This chain joins TRBV20-1 and TRBJ2-5, with 9 bases lining up with TRBD2. The CDR3 is 14 amino acids. Germline V gives CDR1 DFQATT, CDR2 SNEGSKA (reference sequence). V gave up 3 bases and J gave up 5 bases; unmatched junction bases: 7. The CDR3 sequence: CSARDSGSSETQYF. The CDR3 DNA reads as TGCAGTGCTAGGGATAGCGGGAGCAGTGAGACCCAGTACTTC.

There are many counts of this clonotype. V usage is TRBV11-2 and J usage is TRBJ2-2; TRBD1 is a possible D gene (5 bases). CDR3 length: 17 residues. Trimming shortened V by 0 bases and J by 0 bases, and 11 bases separated the two germline ends. The germline CDR1 and CDR2 sequences are SGHAT and FQNNGV. This CDR3 is CASSLEGAVANTGELFF. The CDR3 DNA is TGTGCCAGCAGCTTAGAAGGGGCGGTTGCGAACACCGGGGAGCTGTTTTTT.

This clonotype was detected ten times or more. The CDR3 spells CASRPPATGDSYNEQFF. As DNA, the CDR3 is TGTGCCAGCAGACCCCCGGCTACAGGGGACTCCTACAATGAGCAGTTCTTC. The chain uses TRBV7-2 and TRBJ2-1; 7 bases are a match to TRBD1. CDR3 length: 17 residues. V lost 6 bases and J lost 0; bases outside the gene matches: 11. Germline CDR1 and CDR2: SGHTA and FQGNSA.

This clonotype has only a few counts. This chain uses TRBV6-1 with TRBJ1-1, with a tentative D call TRBD1 (6 bases). The ends were cut back, 4 bases at V and 6 bases at J, with 12 bases in the middle. CDR1 and CDR2 from the germline V gene are MNHNS and SASEGT. CDR3 length: 13 amino acids. CDR3 nucleotide sequence: TGTGCCAGCAGTGCACAGGGTGGGGCTGAAGCTTTCTTT. This codes for CASSAQGGAEAFF.

In regard to this clonotype: This sequence may be a read error, since a much larger clone differs from it by one base. CDR3: CCASGTGSRAGNTEAFF. The CDR3 DNA reads as TGCTGTGCTTCCGGGACAGGGTCGCGGGCGGGGAACACTGAAGCTTTCTTT. This rearrangement joins TRBV20-1 to TRBJ1-1; 9 bases fit TRBD1. Germline-derived CDR1 and CDR2 are DFQATT and SNEGSKA (reference sequence). The CDR3 length is 17 residues.

This clonotype occurred many times. This rearrangement joins TRBV20-1 to TRBJ1-4; D is uncertain. From germline, CDR1 is DFQATT and CDR2 SNEGSKA (reference sequence). This CDR3 is 15 amino acids long. V lost 3 bases and J lost 7, with 18 bases in between. CDR3 sequence (DNA): TGCAGTGCTAGTATTGGATGGGGTTGGGGTGAAAAACTGTTTTTT. It yields the protein CSASIGWGWGEKLFF.

This clonotype was seen at least ten times. The chain employs TRBV4-1 and TRBJ2-5; TRBD2 matches at 11 bases. V lost 1 base, J lost 5 bases, and 0 bases stayed unmatched. The CDR3 consists of 14 residues. Germline V lookup: CDR1 MGHRA, CDR2 YSYEKL. Here the CDR3 DNA reads TGCGCCAGCAGCCAAGGACTAGCGGGGGAGACCCAGTACTTC. Translated, it gives CASSQGLAGETQYF.

This clonotype has ten or more counts. CDR3 in DNA: TGTGCCACCACTAGGGACCAGACGGAGACCCAGTACTTC. It yields the protein CATTRDQTETQYF. V is TRBV7-2 and J is TRBJ2-5, with D possibly being TRBD1 or TRBD2 (5 bases each). CDR1 SGHTA and CDR2 FQGNSA come from the germline V gene. This CDR3 contains 13 residues. V gave up 10 bases and J gave up 5 bases, with 17 bases separating them.

This clonotype was detected ten times or more. This chain joins TRBV5-1 and TRBJ1-1; D is possibly TRBD1 (5 bases). Looked up from germline, CDR1 is SGHRS and CDR2 is YFSETQ. The CDR3 sequence is 14 residues long. The V end lost 2 bases, the J end lost 7 bases, and 15 bases lay between the germline ends. CDR3 nucleotide sequence: TGCGCCAGCAGCTTCGAAACCACCCAGGGTGAAGCTTTCTTT. Its translation: CASSFETTQGEAFF. Drawing the rest from reference TRBV5-1 and TRBJ1-1, the complete variable domain is KAGVTQTPRYLIKTRGQQVTLSCSPISGHRSVSWYQQTPGQGLQFLFEYFSETQRNKGNFPGRFSGRQFSNSRSEMNVSTLELGDSALYLCASSFETTQGEAFFGQGTRLTVV.

At least ten counts were recorded for this clonotype. The chain joins TRBV20-1 to TRBJ2-5; 8 positions agree with TRBD2. Germline trimming cut 6 bases from V and 4 bases from J; bases unmatched to any gene: 4. The germline V gene has CDR1 DFQATT and CDR2 SNEGSKA (reference sequence). The CDR3 consists of 12 residues. The CDR3 DNA reads TGCAGTGCAAGCGGGGGCCCAGAGACCCAGTACTTC. Translated, it gives CSASGGPETQYF.

This clonotype was counted at least ten times. The DNA for the CDR3 is TGCAGTGCTAGGAGAGGGAGTAACCCTCGCGAGCAGTACTTC. It specifies CSARRGSNPREQYF. The gene calls are TRBV20-1 and TRBJ2-7, with a weak D call TRBD2 (5 bases). From germline, CDR1 is DFQATT and CDR2 SNEGSKA (reference sequence). The CDR3 extends over 14 amino acids. V gave up 3 bases and J gave up 6 bases, with 18 bases separating them.

This clonotype was counted at least ten times. The chain recombines TRBV3-1 with TRBJ2-7, with D tentatively TRBD1 or TRBD2 (6 bases each). CDR3 length equals 13 residues. Germline V gives CDR1 LGHDT, CDR2 YNNKEL (reference sequence). Deletions cut 0 bases from V and 7 bases from J, with 10 bases between. The CDR3 reads CASSQDSGAEQYF. CDR3 DNA: TGTGCCAGCAGCCAAGATTCGGGGGCTGAGCAGTACTTC.

The J gene is TRBJ2-1, the V gene TRBV2; TRBD1 is a possible D gene (5 bases). The CDR3 has 16 amino acids. Trimming cost V 2 bases and J 3 bases, with 14 bases left between them. Per germline, CDR1 SNHLY and CDR2 FYNNEI. This chain's CDR3 is CASSEKGQVNYNEQFF. CDR3 in DNA: TGTGCCAGCAGTGAAAAGGGGCAGGTGAACTACAATGAGCAGTTCTTC. The full variable domain, completed using reference TRBV2 and TRBJ2-1, is EPEVTQTPSHQVTQMGQEVILRCVPISNHLYFYWYRQILGQKVEFLVSFYNNEISEKSEIFDDQFSVERPDGSNFTLKIRSTKLEDSAMYFCASSEKGQVNYNEQFFGPGTRLTVL.

In its sample, this clonotype was seen many times. This chain links TRBV7-9 with TRBJ1-2; 10 positions agree with TRBD1. CDR1 and CDR2 from the germline V gene are SEHNR and FQNEAQ (reference sequence). This CDR3 has 16 residues. Germline trimming cut 4 bases from V and 5 bases from J; bases unmatched to any gene: 10. The CDR3, as DNA: TGTGCCAGCAGCTCGGGGACAGGGGAAGTAGAATATGGCTACACCTTC. Its translation: CASSSGTGEVEYGYTF.

There are many counts of this clonotype. CDR3 sequence (DNA): TGCAGTGCTACATTTCCGGGGATGATGAACACTGAAGCTTTCTTT. Its translation is CSATFPGMMNTEAFF. The chain is built from TRBV20-1 and TRBJ1-1; the D is unclear. Trimming took 4 bases from V and 0 from J, leaving 15 bases between them. In germline, CDR1 is DFQATT, CDR2 SNEGSKA (reference sequence). The CDR3 extends over 15 amino acids.

Worth noting for this clonotype: With a much larger clone just one base away, this may be a read error. It is likely a read error, because the conserved phenylalanine at the end of the CDR3 is missing. This rearrangement joins TRBV5-1 to TRBJ2-3; possibly TRBD2 for D (6 bases). The CDR3 covers 13 residues. Between the trimmed V and J ends, which lost 6 bases and 2 bases, there was a span of 10 bases. Germline CDR1 and CDR2: SGHRS and YFSETQ. For the CDR3, the DNA is TGCGCCAGCAATCCGGGGGTCACAGATACGCAGTATTAT. Amino acids: CASNPGVTDTQYY.

This clonotype came up many times. The chain is built from TRBV11-2 and TRBJ2-7, with 9 bases lining up with TRBD1. This CDR3 region has 14 residues. V shed 5 bases and J 7 bases; nucleotides not matched to a gene: 9. Germline V gives CDR1 SGHAT, CDR2 FQNNGV. The CDR3 protein is CASSQGPDRGEQYF. The DNA for the CDR3 is TGTGCCAGCAGCCAGGGGCCCGACAGGGGGGAGCAGTACTTC.

This clonotype occurred many times. The chain carries TRBV20-1 and TRBJ1-3; no firm D call. CDR1 is DFQATT and CDR2 is SNEGSKA in the germline V gene (reference sequence). V was shortened by 6 bases and J by 0 bases, with 9 bases between the two germline ends. This CDR3 is 13 amino acids long. The CDR3 protein is CSAHGSSGNTIYF. The CDR3 DNA reads TGCAGTGCCCACGGTTCCTCTGGAAACACCATATATTTT.

At least ten counts were recorded for this clonotype. The rearrangement uses TRBV29-1 and TRBJ2-1, with D maybe TRBD2 (6 bases). This CDR3 spans 15 amino acids. Germline CDR1 SQVTM, CDR2 ANQGSEA. Trimming stripped 4 bases from V and 0 bases from J, with 13 bases between. CDR3 bases: TGCAGCGTTGGTATGGCGGGGCACTCCTACAATGAGCAGTTCTTC. Translation: CSVGMAGHSYNEQFF.

This clonotype was seen repeatedly, ten times or more. The chain carries TRBV11-1 and TRBJ2-7; the match to TRBD1 covers 8 bases. This CDR3 region has 14 residues. Germline V lookup: CDR1 SGHAT, CDR2 FQDESV (reference sequence). V shed 2 bases, J shed 5 bases, and the junction held 5 bases outside the gene matches. CDR3 DNA sequence: TGTGCCAGCAGCTTATGGCAGGGGGCAGACGAGCAGTACTTC. It yields the protein CASSLWQGADEQYF.

Many counts were recorded for this clonotype. V usage is TRBV28 and J usage is TRBJ2-7; the D is unclear. V was trimmed by 5 bases and J by 4 bases, leaving 3 bases between them. Germline lookup yields CDR1 MDHEN and CDR2 SYDVKM. The length of the CDR3 is 10 residues. CDR3 loop: CASSGYEQYF. CDR3 coding DNA: TGTGCCAGCAGTGGGTACGAGCAGTACTTC. Looking up the rest from reference TRBV28 and TRBJ2-7 gives the full variable domain: DVKVTQSSRYLVKRTGEKVFLECVQDMDHENMFWYRQDPGLGLRLIYFSYDVKMKEKGDIPEGYSVSREKKERFSLILESASTNQTSMYLCASSGYEQYFGPGTRLTVT.